This is a list of T cell receptor beta chains from one sample in a study of identical twins. One entry per CDR3 protein results from TCRdb running MiXCR on the 5' RACE reads. The table lists roughly 230,000 distinct CDR3 sequences, about 8.5% of them singletons. The same sample was also studied in work on yellow fever vaccine responses in identical twins.

Sequenced material: CD8+ T cells sorted from blood. These receptor sequences come from a woman between 18 and 29 years old in good health. The CDR3 runs from the conserved cysteine through the conserved F or W. The D gene is left open where the match is weak. The size field is filled for only some rows; it gives once, few, many or a size class.

J | V | D | size | CDR3 | DNA
TRBJ1-1 | TRBV20-1 | . | many | CSAREAGLDTEAFF | TGCAGTGCTAGAGAGGCCGGTCTGGACACTGAAGCTTTCTTT
TRBJ2-7 | TRBV28 | TRBD2 | . | CASRHPSGLEPYEQYF | TGTGCCAGCAGACATCCCTCGGGACTAGAGCCATACGAGCAGTACTTC
TRBJ2-7 | TRBV5-8 | . | . | CASSLIGDPLSSEQYF | TGTGCCAGCAGCTTGATCGGGGACCCTTTATCAAGCGAGCAGTACTTC
TRBJ2-7 | TRBV20-1 | TRBD1 | . | CSARETGAYEQYF | TGCAGTGCTAGAGAGACAGGGGCCTACGAGCAGTACTTC
TRBJ2-1 | TRBV24-1 | . | many | CATNAGGEQFF | TGTGCCACCAATGCCGGGGGTGAGCAGTTCTTC
TRBJ2-2 | TRBV12-5 | TRBD2 | . | CASGFGTSDTGELFF | TGTGCTAGTGGTTTCGGGACTAGCGACACCGGGGAGCTGTTTTTT
TRBJ2-1 | TRBV7-9 | . | few | CASSLARPDEQFF | TGTGCCAGCAGCTTAGCGCGTCCAGATGAGCAGTTCTTC
TRBJ2-7 | TRBV6-5 | TRBD2 | . | CASSYSGDWSSGFYEQYF | TGTGCCAGCAGTTACTCGGGCGATTGGTCTAGCGGGTTCTACGAGCAGTACTTC
TRBJ1-1 | TRBV10-3 | . | many | CAIRAPKVEAFF | TGTGCCATCAGGGCTCCGAAGGTGGAAGCTTTCTTT
TRBJ2-2 | TRBV28 | . | few | CASSTSLAGGPTGELFF | .
TRBJ2-7 | TRBV27 | . | . | CASSLMGGEQYF | TGTGCCAGCAGTTTAATGGGGGGCGAGCAGTACTTC
TRBJ2-1 | TRBV7-9 | TRBD2 | . | CASSWTSGTYNEQFF | TGTGCCAGCAGCTGGACTAGCGGGACCTACAATGAGCAGTTCTTC
TRBJ2-5 | TRBV27 | . | many | CASSSTEVETQYF | TGTGCCAGCAGTTCAACCGAGGTCGAGACCCAGTACTTC
TRBJ2-5 | TRBV9 | . | . | CASSVGLDSTDQETQYF | TGTGCCAGCAGCGTAGGACTTGACAGCACCGACCAAGAGACCCAGTACTTC
TRBJ2-1 | TRBV3-1 | . | few | CASSQEWEEAYNEQFF | TGTGCCAGCAGCCAAGAATGGGAAGAAGCTTACAATGAGCAGTTCTTC
TRBJ2-5 | TRBV4-3 | . | many | CASSQDRGEETQYF | TGCGCCAGCAGCCAAGATAGGGGGGAAGAGACCCAGTACTTC
TRBJ2-7 | TRBV7-2 | . | few | CASSTDYSYEQYF | TGTGCCAGCAGCACAGATTACTCCTACGAGCAGTACTTC
TRBJ2-1 | TRBV12-3/TRBV12-4 | TRBD2 | . | CASSPSGGNLDNEQFF | TGTGCCAGCAGCCCTAGCGGGGGTAATTTAGACAATGAGCAGTTCTTC
TRBJ2-7 | TRBV4-1 | TRBD2 | many | CASSQDHGEGSSYEQYF | TGCGCCAGCAGCCAAGATCACGGGGAGGGAAGCTCCTACGAGCAGTACTTC
TRBJ2-3 | TRBV4-3 | TRBD1 | many | CASSPDRGPAQDTQYF | TGCGCCAGCAGCCCAGACAGGGGGCCCGCCCAAGATACGCAGTATTTT
TRBJ2-1 | TRBV27 | . | many | CASSLGFSAYNEQFF | TGTGCCAGCAGTTTAGGATTTTCCGCGTACAATGAGCAGTTCTTC
TRBJ2-7 | TRBV13 | . | . | CASSLASRELDEQYF | TGTGCCAGCAGCTTAGCATCAAGGGAATTGGACGAGCAGTACTTC
TRBJ2-3 | TRBV7-8 | TRBD2 | . | CASSQRTSGDTQYF | TGTGCCAGCAGCCAACGGACTAGCGGCGATACGCAGTATTTT
TRBJ2-2 | TRBV10-3 | TRBD1 | many | CAIRNEGDRGTGELFF | TGTGCCATCAGGAACGAAGGGGACAGGGGAACCGGGGAGCTGTTTTTT
TRBJ2-2 | TRBV4-3 | TRBD1 | . | CASSQITGVGELFF | TGCGCCAGCAGCCAAATAACAGGGGTCGGGGAGCTGTTTTTT
TRBJ2-1 | TRBV27 | . | . | CASSTLANEQFF | TGTGCCAGCAGTACGCTAGCGAATGAGCAGTTCTTC
TRBJ2-7 | TRBV7-9 | . | . | CASSSLTQAPEQYF | TGTGCCAGCAGCTCTTTGACACAGGCCCCCGAGCAGTACTTC
TRBJ2-2 | TRBV18 | . | . | CASSPPFLGDTGELFF | TGTGCCAGCTCACCACCTTTTCTCGGGGACACCGGGGAGCTGTTTTTT
TRBJ2-3 | TRBV4-3 | TRBD2 | . | CASSQRTSGSTADTQYF | TGCGCCAGCAGCCAAAGGACTAGCGGGAGTACCGCAGATACGCAGTATTTT
TRBJ2-1 | TRBV27 | TRBD2 | many | CASTPYGGAYNEQFF | TGTGCCAGCACTCCTTACGGGGGGGCCTACAATGAGCAGTTCTTC
TRBJ2-7 | TRBV4-3 | . | . | CASSQDWGAPYEQYF | TGCGCCAGCAGCCAAGATTGGGGGGCCCCCTACGAGCAGTACTTC
TRBJ2-2 | TRBV6-5 | TRBD2 | . | CASSYGGGANTGELFF | TGTGCCAGCAGTTACGGGGGGGGTGCGAACACCGGGGAGCTGTTTTTT
TRBJ2-5 | TRBV6-5 | TRBD2 | many | CASSYLAGASQETQYF | TGTGCCAGCAGTTACTTAGCGGGAGCCTCCCAAGAGACCCAGTACTTC
TRBJ2-2 | TRBV29-1 | . | . | CSVPKGGEGDTGELFF | TGCAGCGTTCCCAAAGGAGGGGAAGGGGACACCGGGGAGCTGTTTTTT
TRBJ1-2 | TRBV5-1 | TRBD1 | many | CASSPGRGPGGYTF | TGCGCCAGCAGCCCCGGGAGGGGGCCAGGCGGCTACACCTTC
TRBJ2-7 | TRBV4-3 | TRBD1 | many | CASSQGRDRGIHPLPYEQYF | TGCGCCAGCAGCCAGGGTAGGGACAGGGGAATACACCCCCTACCCTACGAGCAGTACTTC
TRBJ1-5 | TRBV5-5 | . | few | CASTADLYSNQPQHF | TGTGCCAGCACCGCCGACCTATATAGCAATCAGCCCCAGCATTTT
TRBJ2-2 | TRBV7-9 | . | many | CASSRSGLNTGELFF | TGTGCCAGCAGCCGTAGCGGACTCAACACCGGGGAGCTGTTTTTT
TRBJ2-2 | TRBV20-1 | TRBD2 | many | CSAYGREAGELFF | TGCAGTGCTTACGGGCGGGAGGCCGGGGAGCTGTTTTTT
TRBJ2-7 | TRBV7-9 | . | many | CASSFYQGSSREQYF | TGTGCCAGCAGCTTTTACCAGGGCAGTTCGCGCGAGCAGTACTTC
TRBJ2-7 | TRBV29-1 | . | many | CSVENPSNYEQYF | TGCAGCGTTGAGAATCCATCGAACTACGAGCAGTACTTC
TRBJ2-7 | TRBV19 | TRBD2 | . | CASSIGPGTRPYEQYF | TGTGCCAGTAGTATCGGGCCCGGGACTAGACCCTACGAGCAGTACTTC
TRBJ2-5 | TRBV7-2 | . | . | CASSLAGAGKETQYF | TGTGCCAGCAGCTTAGCGGGGGCGGGAAAAGAGACCCAGTACTTC
TRBJ2-1 | TRBV6-2/TRBV6-3 | TRBD1 | many | CASSYLGQRYNEQFF | TGTGCCAGCAGTTACTTGGGACAGAGATACAATGAGCAGTTCTTC
TRBJ2-5 | TRBV7-2 | TRBD2 | many | CASSQGLAGVRETQYF | TGTGCCAGCAGCCAAGGACTAGCGGGAGTTCGAGAGACCCAGTACTTC